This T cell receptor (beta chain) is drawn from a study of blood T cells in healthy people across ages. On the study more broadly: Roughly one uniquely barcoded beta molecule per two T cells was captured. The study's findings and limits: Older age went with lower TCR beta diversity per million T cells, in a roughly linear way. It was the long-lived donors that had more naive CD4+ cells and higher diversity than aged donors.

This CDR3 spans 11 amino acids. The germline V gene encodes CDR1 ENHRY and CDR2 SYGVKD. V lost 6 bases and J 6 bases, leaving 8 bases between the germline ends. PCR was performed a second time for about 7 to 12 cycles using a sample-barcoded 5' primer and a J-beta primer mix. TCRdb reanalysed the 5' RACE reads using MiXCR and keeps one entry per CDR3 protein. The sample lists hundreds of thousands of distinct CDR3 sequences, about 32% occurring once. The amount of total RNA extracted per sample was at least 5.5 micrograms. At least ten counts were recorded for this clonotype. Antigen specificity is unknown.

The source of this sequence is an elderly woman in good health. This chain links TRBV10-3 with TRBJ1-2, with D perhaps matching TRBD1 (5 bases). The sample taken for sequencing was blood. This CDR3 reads CAISSGNGYTF. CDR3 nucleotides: TGTGCCATCAGCTCAGGGAATGGCTACACCTTC.